This T cell receptor (beta chain) was found in a study of liver allograft versus peripheral blood T cells. Looking at the study overall: Blood and transplanted-liver T cell receptor repertoires from recipients were compared.

V lost 5 bases, J lost 2 bases, and 8 bases stayed unmatched. The CDR3 has 15 amino acids. Germline assignment: CDR1 MNHEY and CDR2 SMNVEV (reference sequence). This clonotype qualifies as medium-sized (0.01 to 0.1%). MiXCR, run by TCRdb on the reads, gives a single entry per CDR3 protein. The profile shows over 10,000 distinct CDR3 sequences, 28% of them singletons. The sequence was collected from a human patient who had a liver transplant. The graft donor may be the source of some T cells. V and J are TRBV27 and TRBJ1-1, with TRBD1 matching over 7 bases. The CDR3 sequence is CASSEYRGSNTEAFF. For the CDR3, the DNA is TGTGCCAGCAGTGAGTACAGGGGTTCTAACACTGAAGCTTTCTTT.